The 7 T cell receptor beta chains listed next were all sequenced from one sample in a study of radiation and T cells in renal cell carcinoma. Sequenced by immunoSEQ multiplex PCR; TCRdb stores in-frame clones only, minus some. The repertoire holds over 10,000 clones, about 65% seen once, with around 17% in the top ten. The sample's treatment: treatment-naive control, cytoreductive nephrectomy. Sequencing used tumor tissue, obtained from a patient whose treatment was nephrectomy without radiotherapy. These receptors all come from a woman at least 80 years old with renal cell carcinoma.

This clone occurred a few times. The CDR3 here is CASSLGDRDRAFF. CDR3 nucleotides: TGTGCCAGCAGCTTGGGGGACAGGGATCGAGCTTTCTTT. The rearrangement joins TRBV5-4 to TRBJ1-1, with 9 bases that match TRBD1. The junction had 4 bases not matched to a gene; V was cut back by 0 bases and J by 10 bases. This CDR3 has 13 amino acids. The germline V gene has CDR1 SGHNT and CDR2 YYREEE (reference sequence).

The genes are TRBV9 and TRBJ2-2; D is possibly TRBD1 (6 bases). V was cut by 3 bases and J by 6 bases, with 18 bases left in between. CDR3 length: 16 amino acids. The germline V gene has CDR1 SGDLS and CDR2 YYNGEE. The CDR3 DNA reads TGTGCCAGCAGCGCTACAGGGATGATGTTGGCCGGGGAGCTGTTTTTT. It codes for CASSATGMMLAGELFF.

This clone has a handful of counts. This chain joins TRBV10-2 and TRBJ1-1; D unresolved. Germline CDR1 and CDR2: WSHSY and SAAADI. Trimming took 3 bases from V and 1 from J, leaving 9 bases between them. The CDR3 extends over 14 amino acids. For the CDR3, the DNA is TGCGCCAGCAGTGATGTGGAGGGGAACACTGAAGCTTTCTTT. Translation: CASSDVEGNTEAFF.

The chain links TRBV4-3 to TRBJ1-5; D is possibly TRBD1 (6 bases). The V end lost 0 bases, the J end lost 6 bases, and 15 bases lay between the germline ends. This CDR3 region has 16 residues. Germline V gives CDR1 LGHNA, CDR2 YSLEER. For the CDR3, the DNA is TGCGCCAGCAGCCAAGACATCGGGAGGGGGATTCAGCCCCAGCATTTT. Encoded protein: CASSQDIGRGIQPQHF.

The chain joins TRBV6-5 to TRBJ2-1, with 7 bases lining up with TRBD1. After removal of 6 bases from V and 6 bases from J, the junction contained 8 bases not matched to a gene. Germline CDR1 reads MNHEY; CDR2 reads SVGAGI. The CDR3 runs to 14 residues. The CDR3 here is CASRRDRVGNEQFF. For the CDR3, the DNA is TGTGCCAGCAGGCGCGACAGGGTTGGCAATGAGCAGTTCTTC.

This clone is labeled medium-sized. CDR3 sequence (DNA): TGTGCCAGCAGCTACGACAGCCTATATGGCTACACCTTC. Translated: CASSYDSLYGYTF. The rearrangement links TRBV7-9 to TRBJ1-2, with a tentative D call TRBD1 (5 bases). Germline V gene lookup returns CDR1 SEHNR and CDR2 FQNEAQ (reference sequence). The CDR3 spans 13 residues. V shed 4 bases and J shed 5 bases, with 11 bases lying between them.

The table lists this clone with a count of one. The chain uses TRBV7-8 and TRBJ1-1; D unresolved. The germline V gene encodes CDR1 SGHVS and CDR2 FQNEAQ. The CDR3 runs to 13 residues. The ends were cut back, 5 bases at V and 0 bases at J, with 7 bases in the middle. DNA for the CDR3: TGTGCCAGCAGCCTTGAGATGAACACTGAAGCTTTCTTT. Its protein is CASSLEMNTEAFF.